The 18 T cell receptor beta chains in this list originate from one sample, sequenced in a study of blood T cell repertoires in COVID-19. Sequenced by immunoSEQ multiplex PCR; TCRdb stores in-frame clones only, minus some. The sample includes some 74,000 clones, around 90% of them seen just once. The sequenced sample was peripheral blood. The receptors were gathered from a middle-aged man with active COVID-19.

The V call is TRBV7-8, the J call TRBJ2-1, with TRBD2 identical over 10 bases. There are 18 residues in the CDR3. CDR1 and CDR2 from the germline V gene are SGHVS and FQNEAQ. Losses at the gene ends were 0 bases for V and 7 bases for J; bases not matched to a gene: 12. As DNA, the CDR3 is TGTGCCAGCAGCTTAGCTGTACCCTCTAGCGGGAGCAGGAATGAGCAGTTCTTC. Encoded protein: CASSLAVPSSGSRNEQFF.

The J gene is TRBJ2-7, the V gene TRBV7-9; the match to TRBD1 covers 7 bases. This CDR3 contains 16 residues. Germline V lookup: CDR1 SEHNR, CDR2 FQNEAQ (reference sequence). V shed 5 bases and J 0 bases; nucleotides not matched to a gene: 10. This CDR3 reads CASSPGTAWSSYEQYF. The CDR3 DNA follows: TGTGCCAGCAGCCCTGGGACAGCTTGGAGCTCCTACGAGCAGTACTTC. Together with reference TRBV7-9 and TRBJ2-7, the CDR3 gives the full variable domain: DTGVSQNPRHKITKRGQNVTFRCDPISEHNRLYWYRQTLGQGPEFLTYFQNEAQLEKSRLLSDRFSAERPKGSFSTLEIQRTEQGDSAMYLCASSPGTAWSSYEQYFGPGTRLTVT.

The rearrangement uses TRBV19 and TRBJ2-7; 12 bases agree with TRBD2. J gave up 4 bases and V 4 bases, and 5 bases lay outside the gene matches. CDR1 is LNHDA and CDR2 is SQIVND in the germline V gene (reference sequence). The CDR3 spans 15 residues. The CDR3 nucleotides are TGTGCCAGTAGTAAGACTAGCGGGGGCTTATACGAGCAGTACTTC. This gives the protein CASSKTSGGLYEQYF.

The J gene is TRBJ2-3, the V gene TRBV20-1; 8 bases fit TRBD2. The ends lost 3 bases at V and 2 bases at J; junction bases unmatched: 7. Germline CDR1 is DFQATT and CDR2 is SNEGSKA (reference sequence). The CDR3 has 15 residues. The CDR3 loop is CSASYRGGDTDTQYF. The CDR3, as DNA: TGCAGTGCTAGTTATCGGGGGGGAGACACAGATACGCAGTATTTT.

This rearrangement joins TRBV5-4 to TRBJ2-3; 10 bases fit TRBD2. The CDR3 runs to 19 residues. V shed 4 bases, J shed 5 bases, and the junction held 19 bases outside the gene matches. The germline CDR1 and CDR2 sequences are SGHNT and YYREEE (reference sequence). The CDR3 protein is CASSPVGLAGEYRQDTQYF. CDR3 nucleotide sequence: TGTGCCAGCAGCCCCGTGGGGCTAGCGGGGGAGTATAGACAAGATACGCAGTATTTT. Full variable domain (rest looked up from reference TRBV5-4 and TRBJ2-3): ETGVTQSPTHLIKTRGQQVTLRCSSQSGHNTVSWYQQALGQGPQFIFQYYREEENGRGNFPPRFSGLQFPNYSSELNVNALELDDSALYLCASSPVGLAGEYRQDTQYFGPGTRLTVL.

This clone was detected once. Distinct nucleotide sequences in the sample also encode this CDR3. The rearrangement uses TRBV3-1 (or the pseudogene TRBV3-2) and TRBJ1-5; the match to TRBD1 covers 8 bases. This CDR3 has 14 residues. The V segment lost 1 base and the J segment 4 bases; nucleotides outside the gene matches: 0. The germline CDR1 and CDR2 sequences are LGHDT and YNNKEL (reference sequence). CDR3 region: CASSQGQGNQPQHF. The CDR3 DNA reads TGTGCCAGCAGCCAAGGACAGGGGAATCAGCCCCAGCATTTT.

The gene calls are TRBV18 and TRBJ1-1; 9 bases line up with TRBD1. Germline V gene sequence: CDR1 KGHSH, CDR2 LQKENI. V shed 2 bases and J 5 bases; nucleotides not matched to a gene: 3. The CDR3 extends over 14 amino acids. The DNA for the CDR3 is TGTGCCAGCTCACCAGGACAGGGGCGGACTGAAGCTTTCTTT. Amino acids: CASSPGQGRTEAFF. The variable domain in full, completed from reference TRBV18 and TRBJ1-1, reads NAGVMQNPRHLVRRRGQEARLRCSPMKGHSHVYWYRQLPEEGLKFMVYLQKENIIDESGMPKERFSAEFPKEGPSILRIQQVVRGDSAAYFCASSPGQGRTEAFFGQGTRLTVV.

This sequence joins TRBV28 and TRBJ2-7; 9 positions match TRBD2. The junction had 10 bases not matched to a gene; V was cut back by 8 bases and J by 2 bases. The CDR3 totals 15 residues. The germline V gene encodes CDR1 MDHEN and CDR2 SYDVKM. CDR3 residues: CASVKPAGGPYEQYF. Here the CDR3 DNA reads TGTGCCAGCGTTAAACCGGCGGGAGGGCCCTACGAGCAGTACTTC.

J is TRBJ1-4 and V is TRBV4-3; perhaps TRBD1 as D (6 bases). The germline V gene encodes CDR1 LGHNA and CDR2 YSLEER. Between the trimmed V and J ends, which lost 3 bases and 0 bases, there was a span of 11 bases. This CDR3 region has 16 residues. The CDR3 here is CASSQGATATNEKLFF. The CDR3 region has the DNA TGCGCCAGCAGCCAGGGGGCGACTGCAACTAATGAAAAACTGTTTTTT.

V and J are TRBV30 and TRBJ2-3; weak D call: TRBD1 (6 bases). V lost 7 bases, J lost 2 bases, and 19 bases lay in between. Germline CDR1 reads GTSNPN; CDR2 reads SVGIG (reference sequence). CDR3 size: 15 residues. The CDR3 here is CAFSPSRGFTDTQYF. The CDR3 coding sequence is TGTGCCTTTTCCCCGAGCAGGGGCTTCACAGATACGCAGTATTTT.

This clone turned up a few times. The CDR3 protein is CATSDPAQLTGRSQPQHF. DNA of the CDR3: TGTGCCACCAGTGATCCCGCGCAGTTAACAGGGCGGAGTCAGCCCCAGCATTTT. The V and J genes are TRBV24-1 and TRBJ1-5; D possibly corresponds to TRBD1 (6 bases). CDR3 length: 18 amino acids. The ends were cut back, 3 bases at V and 6 bases at J, with 23 bases in the middle. Germline V lookup: CDR1 KGHDR, CDR2 SFDVKD.

The CDR3 loop is CASSAGQQNTGELFF. As DNA, the CDR3 is TGTGCCAGCTCAGCGGGACAGCAGAACACCGGGGAGCTGTTTTTT. The V call is TRBV18, the J call TRBJ2-2, with D possibly matching TRBD1 (7 bases). The germline V gene encodes CDR1 KGHSH and CDR2 LQKENI. Trimming pared 5 bases from V and 1 base from J, leaving 11 bases between. This CDR3 has 15 amino acids.

In its sample, this clone is medium-sized (0.01 to 0.1%). The CDR3 is CATSDTRTGNTEAFF. The CDR3 bases are TGTGCCACCAGTGATACTCGGACTGGGAACACTGAAGCTTTCTTT. V usage is TRBV24-1 and J usage is TRBJ1-1; D not resolved. CDR1 KGHDR and CDR2 SFDVKD come from the germline V gene. Trimming left V 3 bases short and J 1 base short, with 11 bases between. The CDR3 is made up of 15 amino acids.

V usage is TRBV12-3 or TRBV12-4 and J usage is TRBJ1-5, with D maybe TRBD1 (5 bases). V was shortened by 5 bases and J by 3 bases, with 8 bases between the two germline ends. CDR3 length: 13 amino acids. CDR3 loop: CASSRQNNQPQHF. The CDR3, as DNA: TGTGCCAGCAGTAGACAGAACAATCAGCCCCAGCATTTT.

This clone was counted once. The rearrangement joins TRBV7-8 to TRBJ1-1; a weak D match, TRBD1 (6 bases). V shed 5 bases and J shed 1 base, with 14 bases lying between them. CDR3 length: 15 amino acids. Per germline, CDR1 SGHVS and CDR2 FQNEAQ. CDR3 region: CASSLVETGNTEAFF. CDR3 DNA: TGTGCCAGCAGCCTAGTTGAGACAGGGAACACTGAAGCTTTCTTT.

Only one count was recorded for this clone. This sequence joins TRBV25-1 and TRBJ1-1, with a possible D match to TRBD1 (6 bases). CDR1 MGHDK and CDR2 SYGVNS come from the germline V gene. V lost 4 bases and J 2 bases, leaving 14 bases between the germline ends. This CDR3 is built from 15 residues. The CDR3 DNA is TGTGCCAGCAGTGCCCGGGGACACAGAAACACTGAAGCTTTCTTT. Translated, it gives CASSARGHRNTEAFF.

In its sample, this clone was seen once. The CDR3 sequence: CASSRRTGEGGEQFF. DNA for the CDR3: TGTGCCAGCAGTCGTAGGACAGGCGAAGGGGGTGAGCAGTTCTTC. V gene TRBV6-5 combines with J gene TRBJ2-1, with TRBD1 matching over 7 bases. This CDR3 spans 15 amino acids. The junction had 13 bases not matched to a gene; V was cut back by 5 bases and J by 9 bases. CDR1 and CDR2 from the germline V gene are MNHEY and SVGAGI.

The chain has TRBV18 and TRBJ1-3; TRBD1 matches at 8 bases. Germline V gives CDR1 KGHSH, CDR2 LQKENI. The CDR3 spans 16 residues. Unmatched junction bases numbered 6, after V lost 1 base and J lost 4 bases. The CDR3 sequence: CASSPRQGAQGNTIYF. The CDR3 bases are TGTGCCAGCTCACCACGGCAGGGGGCGCAGGGAAACACCATATATTTT.